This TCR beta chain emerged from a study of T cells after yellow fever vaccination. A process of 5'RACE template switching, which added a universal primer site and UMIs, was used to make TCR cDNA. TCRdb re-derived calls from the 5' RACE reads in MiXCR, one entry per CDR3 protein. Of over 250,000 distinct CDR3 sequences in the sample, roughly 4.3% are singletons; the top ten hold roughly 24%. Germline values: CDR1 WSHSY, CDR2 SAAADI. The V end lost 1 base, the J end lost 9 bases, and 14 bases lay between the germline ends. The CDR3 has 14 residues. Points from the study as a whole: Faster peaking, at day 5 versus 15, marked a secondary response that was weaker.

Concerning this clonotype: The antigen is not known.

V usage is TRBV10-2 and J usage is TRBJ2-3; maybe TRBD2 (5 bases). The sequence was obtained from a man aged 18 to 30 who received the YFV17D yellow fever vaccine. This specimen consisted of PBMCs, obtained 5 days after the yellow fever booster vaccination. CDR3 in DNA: TGCGCCAGCAGTGAGTATGGCAGCCCGGGGACGCAGTATTTT. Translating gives CASSEYGSPGTQYF.